This is a list of T cell receptor beta chains from one sample in a study of T cell responses to AZD1222 COVID-19 vaccine. Using immunoSEQ multiplex PCR, the repertoire was profiled, and TCRdb retains in-frame clones only, with some absent. In the table there are tens of thousands of clones, approximately 81% of which are singletons. Sequenced here: peripheral blood, sampled on day 0 of AZD1222 vaccination. The source is an adult in good health. Both conserved end residues are part of each CDR3. A D gene is named only where the DNA matches it firmly. Clone size, where shown, is once, few, many, or a class for clones that have expanded.

clone size | J gene | D gene | V gene | CDR3 length | CDR3 protein | CDR3 DNA
NA | TRBJ1-3 | NA | TRBV7-8 | 17 | CASSLVRQGFSGNTIYF | TGTGCCAGCAGCTTAGTACGCCAGGGGTTCTCTGGAAACACCATATATTTT
NA | TRBJ2-3 | TRBD2 | TRBV10-3 | 14 | CAIRAAGVVDTQYF | TGTGCCATCAGAGCTGCGGGGGTAGTAGATACGCAGTATTTT
NA | TRBJ2-1 | NA | TRBV5-4 | 12 | CASSRGNNEQFF | TGTGCCAGCAGCAGGGGGAATAATGAGCAGTTCTTC
NA | TRBJ1-5 | NA | TRBV11-3 | 15 | CASSLSWGEHGPQHF | TGTGCCAGCAGCCTTAGTTGGGGGGAACACGGGCCCCAGCATTTT
NA | TRBJ2-3 | NA | TRBV28 | 16 | CASSFSFSGVTDTQYF | TGTGCCAGCAGTTTCTCCTTTTCCGGGGTTACAGATACGCAGTATTTT
NA | TRBJ1-2 | NA | TRBV4-2 | 11 | CATQGSGGYTF | TGTGCCACGCAGGGGTCCGGTGGCTACACCTTC
NA | TRBJ1-2 | NA | TRBV5-1 | 15 | CASSLQAPTNYGYTF | TGCGCCAGCAGCTTACAGGCTCCGACTAACTATGGCTACACCTTC
NA | TRBJ2-5 | NA | TRBV12-3/TRBV12-4 | 11 | CAHEQGQTQYF | TGTGCCCATGAGCAGGGTCAGACCCAGTACTTC
NA | TRBJ1-2 | NA | TRBV2 | 12 | CASSERGYGYTF | TGTGCCAGCAGTGAAAGAGGGTATGGCTACACCTTC
NA | TRBJ1-5 | NA | TRBV7-3 | 15 | CASSLLLKCNQPQHF | TGTGCCAGCAGCTTACTTCTCAAATGCAATCAGCCCCAGCATTTT
NA | TRBJ2-3 | NA | TRBV7-2 | 12 | CASSYLPNTQYF | TGTGCCAGCAGTTACCTCCCCAATACGCAGTATTTT
NA | TRBJ1-2 | NA | TRBV5-4 | 11 | CASSADYGYTF | TGTGCCAGCAGCGCCGACTATGGCTACACCTTC
NA | TRBJ2-7 | NA | TRBV25-1 | 12 | CASSTAHYEQYF | TGTGCCAGTTCGACAGCACACTACGAGCAGTACTTC
NA | TRBJ2-7 | NA | TRBV5-6 | 13 | CASSRRGTYEQYF | TGTGCCAGCAGCCGAAGGGGGACCTACGAGCAGTACTTC
NA | TRBJ1-6 | NA | TRBV19 | 15 | CASSIGGSHNSPLHF | TGTGCCAGTAGTATAGGTGGCAGTCATAATTCACCCCTCCACTTT
NA | TRBJ2-1 | TRBD1 | TRBV6-6 | 16 | CASSYSGRGYTNEQFF | TGTGCCAGCAGTTACTCGGGCAGGGGGTACACCAATGAGCAGTTCTTC
NA | TRBJ1-6 | NA | TRBV6-5 | 15 | CASRSSLSYNSPLHF | TGTGCCAGCAGATCCAGCCTCTCCTATAATTCACCCCTCCACTTT
NA | TRBJ2-1 | TRBD1 | TRBV19 | 16 | CASSPPGGQGAGEQFF | TGTGCCAGTAGTCCGCCTGGGGGACAGGGGGCTGGAGAGCAGTTCTTC
NA | TRBJ2-7 | NA | TRBV5-5 | 14 | CASSFPGSPYEQYF | TGTGCCAGCAGCTTCCCGGGATCCCCCTACGAGCAGTACTTC
few | TRBJ1-2 | TRBD1 | TRBV14 | 14 | CASSPTGGNYGYTF | TGTGCCAGCAGTCCAACAGGGGGCAACTATGGCTACACCTTC
NA | TRBJ2-6 | TRBD2 | TRBV7-9 | 17 | CASSSTSGGYGANVLTF | TGTGCCAGCAGCTCGACTAGCGGGGGATATGGGGCCAACGTCCTGACTTTC
once | TRBJ2-3 | NA | TRBV5-4 | 16 | CASSHREAGGGDTQYF | TGTGCCAGCAGCCACCGGGAGGCAGGGGGAGGAGATACGCAGTATTTT
NA | TRBJ2-7 | NA | TRBV9 | 12 | CASSVRVGEQYF | TGTGCCAGCAGCGTTCGGGTCGGCGAGCAGTACTTC
NA | TRBJ1-5 | NA | TRBV19 | 14 | CASSKGSDNQPQHF | TGTGCCAGTAGTAAGGGGTCAGATAATCAGCCCCAGCATTTT
few | TRBJ2-7 | TRBD1 | TRBV27 | 14 | CASSPRGPSYEQYF | TGTGCCAGCAGTCCCAGGGGGCCCTCCTACGAGCAGTACTTC
NA | TRBJ1-5 | NA | TRBV6-5 | 15 | CASSYSYGGRQPQHF | TGTGCCAGCAGTTACTCCTACGGGGGGCGTCAGCCCCAGCATTTT
few | TRBJ1-2 | NA | TRBV24-1 | 15 | CATSDSTGKHYGYTF | TGTGCCACCAGTGACTCGACCGGGAAACACTATGGCTACACCTTC
NA | TRBJ2-3 | TRBD2 | TRBV5-6 | 17 | CASSLDGGGASTDTQYF | TGTGCCAGCAGCTTGGATGGCGGGGGGGCTAGCACAGATACGCAGTATTTT
NA | TRBJ2-1 | TRBD2 | TRBV7-2 | 13 | CASSSGLAGEQFF | TGTGCCAGCAGCTCGGGACTAGCGGGAGAGCAGTTCTTC
NA | TRBJ1-2 | TRBD1 | TRBV30 | 11 | CAWNRDRGYTF | TGTGCCTGGAACCGGGACAGAGGCTACACCTTC
NA | TRBJ1-3 | NA | TRBV7-2 | 14 | CASRGGRSGNTIYF | TGTGCCAGCAGAGGAGGTCGCTCTGGAAACACCATATATTTT
NA | TRBJ1-2 | TRBD1 | TRBV2 | 14 | CASSDTGVGYGYTF | TGTGCCAGCAGTGACACAGGGGTGGGCTATGGCTACACCTTC
NA | TRBJ1-5 | NA | TRBV3-1/TRBV3-2 | 12 | CASGGSNQPQHF | TGTGCCAGCGGCGGAAGCAATCAGCCCCAGCATTTT
NA | TRBJ2-3 | NA | TRBV24-1 | 16 | CATSDATSIRTDTQYF | TGTGCCACCAGTGATGCTACATCCATTCGCACAGATACGCAGTATTTT
NA | TRBJ2-5 | TRBD2 | TRBV9 | 14 | CASSFPGEGETQYF | TGTGCCAGCAGCTTCCCTGGGGAGGGAGAGACCCAGTACTTC
NA | TRBJ1-1 | NA | TRBV6-5 | 13 | CASSYSEKAEAFF | TGTGCCAGCAGTTACTCCGAAAAGGCTGAAGCTTTCTTT
NA | TRBJ2-3 | NA | TRBV6-2/TRBV6-3 | 14 | CASSYGPRTDTQYF | TGTGCCAGCAGTTACGGCCCCAGGACAGATACGCAGTATTTT
once | TRBJ2-2 | NA | TRBV11-3 | 18 | CASSLGRGVLRDTGELFF | TGTGCCAGCAGCTTAGGTCGTGGGGTTTTGAGGGACACCGGGGAGCTGTTTTTT